Below, 29 T cell receptor beta chains from the same sample are listed, as sequenced in a study of blood T cell repertoires in COVID-19. Measured with immunoSEQ multiplex PCR; TCRdb has only the in-frame clones, and not every one. The sample has approximately 110,000 clones, approximately 85% seen once; the top ten hold roughly 3.2%. The material sequenced was peripheral blood. The receptors stem from an elderly woman with COVID-19, enrolled during active disease.

The J gene is TRBJ2-2, the V gene TRBV2, with 10 bases identical to TRBD1. Germline loops: CDR1 SNHLY, CDR2 FYNNEI. The CDR3 is 14 amino acids. V gave up 9 bases and J gave up 4 bases; unmatched junction bases: 5. This chain's CDR3 is CASSGTGVTGELFF. As DNA, the CDR3 is TGTGCCAGTTCCGGGACAGGGGTCACCGGGGAGCTGTTTTTT.

In this sample, this clone turned up once. The V gene is TRBV28, the J gene TRBJ2-1; the match to TRBD1 covers 12 bases. This CDR3 contains 17 residues. Per the germline V gene, CDR1 is MDHEN and CDR2 is SYDVKM. V trimming: 5 bases; J trimming: 5 bases; junction bases outside the gene matches: 10. The CDR3 loop reads CASSNNGGQGAHNEQFF. For the CDR3, the DNA is TGTGCCAGCAGTAACAACGGGGGACAGGGGGCCCACAATGAGCAGTTCTTC.

V usage is TRBV5-4 and J usage is TRBJ2-7; TRBD1 aligns across 10 bases. Germline V lookup: CDR1 SGHNT, CDR2 YYREEE (reference sequence). Germline trimming cut 4 bases from V and 7 bases from J; bases unmatched to any gene: 14. The CDR3 is made up of 16 amino acids. CDR3 DNA sequence: TGTGCCAGCAGCCCGGGAGGACAGGGGGTCTCTTGGGAGCAGTACTTC. This translates into CASSPGGQGVSWEQYF.

This clone has just a few counts. The chain couples TRBV6-5 to TRBJ2-4; D remains ambiguous. The V and J ends lost 6 bases and 0 bases respectively, with 15 bases between them. Per germline, CDR1 MNHEY and CDR2 SVGAGI. The CDR3 runs to 16 residues. CDR3 in amino acids: CASRYTDTLAKNIQYF. The CDR3 DNA reads as TGTGCCAGCAGATACACAGATACTCTAGCCAAAAACATTCAGTACTTC.

V is TRBV9 and J is TRBJ1-2; unclear D gene. The CDR3 loop spans 13 amino acids. Trimming left V 3 bases short and J 8 bases short, with 14 bases between. The germline CDR1 and CDR2 sequences are SGDLS and YYNGEE. The CDR3 loop reads CASSAGTSRGYTF. As DNA, the CDR3 is TGTGCCAGCAGCGCGGGAACTTCCCGCGGCTACACCTTC. Drawing the rest from reference TRBV9 and TRBJ1-2, the complete variable domain is DSGVTQTPKHLITATGQRVTLRCSPRSGDLSVYWYQQSLDQGLQFLIQYYNGEERAKGNILERFSAQQFPDLHSELNLSSLELGDSALYFCASSAGTSRGYTFGSGTRLTVV.

The chain joins TRBV12-3 or TRBV12-4 to TRBJ2-1, with TRBD2 identical over 7 bases. This CDR3 has 12 residues. Unmatched junction bases numbered 2, after V lost 6 bases and J lost 6 bases. CDR3 residues: CASRRTSNEQFF. As DNA, the CDR3 is TGTGCCAGCAGACGGACTAGCAATGAGCAGTTCTTC.

The rearrangement links TRBV19 to TRBJ2-1; TRBD2 matches 13 bases. The germline gives CDR1 LNHDA, CDR2 SQIVND (reference sequence). Trimming took 5 bases from V and 7 from J; bases not matched to a gene: 17. This CDR3 is 19 amino acids long. The CDR3 loop is CASSYNPGTSGTWGNEQFF. DNA of the CDR3: TGTGCCAGTAGTTATAACCCCGGGACTAGCGGGACCTGGGGGAATGAGCAGTTCTTC.

The chain uses TRBV18 and TRBJ2-7; 9 bases are a match to TRBD1. Trimming took 4 bases from V and 6 from J; bases not matched to a gene: 13. From germline, CDR1 is KGHSH and CDR2 LQKENI. The CDR3 consists of 16 residues. Here the CDR3 DNA reads TGTGCCAGCTCACTCTCAGGAGGACAGGGGCGCCGCGAGCAGTACTTC. Translated: CASSLSGGQGRREQYF.

V usage is TRBV5-1 and J usage is TRBJ2-3; TRBD1 aligns across 9 bases. The CDR3 extends over 17 amino acids. V dropped 3 bases and J dropped 1; count of bases not matched to a gene: 9. Germline CDR1 reads SGHRS; CDR2 reads YFSETQ. The CDR3 spells CASSWTTGGGGTDTQYF. CDR3 bases: TGCGCCAGCAGCTGGACCACAGGGGGCGGGGGCACAGATACGCAGTATTTT.

The chain carries TRBV6-5 and TRBJ1-3; possible D gene TRBD1, 6 bases. Trimming stripped 4 bases from V and 2 bases from J, with 6 bases between. The V gene's germline CDR1 is MNHEY and CDR2 SVGAGI. The CDR3 is 13 amino acids. The CDR3 sequence is CASSSGAGNTIYF. The DNA for the CDR3 is TGTGCCAGCAGTTCAGGGGCTGGAAACACCATATATTTT.

The V call is TRBV7-2, the J call TRBJ1-3; tentative D call: TRBD1 (6 bases). Germline CDR1 reads SGHTA; CDR2 reads FQGNSA. V dropped 2 bases and J dropped 4 bases, with 9 bases sitting between them. CDR3 size: 14 residues. The CDR3 DNA is TGTGCCAGCAGCTTAACAGGGCTCGGAAACACCATATATTTT. It yields the protein CASSLTGLGNTIYF.

V is TRBV12-3 or TRBV12-4 and J is TRBJ2-7; D gene uncertain. V lost 3 bases, J lost 6 bases, and 9 bases lay in between. CDR3 length: 12 residues. The CDR3 loop reads CASSLSIGEQYF. CDR3 coding DNA: TGTGCCAGCAGTTTGAGTATTGGCGAGCAGTACTTC.

V and J are TRBV18 and TRBJ2-6; D gene unclear. V lost 6 bases to trimming and J lost 4 bases, with 13 bases between them. Per the germline V gene, CDR1 is KGHSH and CDR2 is LQKENI. This CDR3 has 15 residues. CDR3 loop: CASSHKQLGANVLTF. The CDR3 bases are TGTGCCAGCTCTCACAAACAGCTGGGGGCCAACGTCCTGACTTTC. Using reference TRBV18 and TRBJ2-6 for the parts outside the CDR3, the full variable domain is NAGVMQNPRHLVRRRGQEARLRCSPMKGHSHVYWYRQLPEEGLKFMVYLQKENIIDESGMPKERFSAEFPKEGPSILRIQQVVRGDSAAYFCASSHKQLGANVLTFGAGSRLTVL.

This clone appeared a few times. The chain employs TRBV6-2 or TRBV6-3 and TRBJ1-5; tentative D call: TRBD1 (6 bases). The V gene lost 4 bases and the J gene lost 4 bases, with 17 bases spanning the gap. Per germline, CDR1 MNHEY and CDR2 SVGEGT. The CDR3 length is 16 residues. CDR3 sequence reads: CASSLWFGGANQPQHF. The DNA of the CDR3 is TGTGCCAGCAGTTTATGGTTCGGGGGGGCAAATCAGCCCCAGCATTTT.

This clone occurred a few times. This chain connects TRBV19 to TRBJ1-5; D gene uncertain. CDR3 length equals 13 residues. V was clipped by 3 bases and J by 1 base, with 4 bases between them. The germline V gene has CDR1 LNHDA and CDR2 SQIVND (reference sequence). The CDR3 protein is CASSIESNQPQHF. CDR3 in DNA: TGTGCCAGTAGTATTGAGAGCAATCAGCCCCAGCATTTT.

The rearrangement links TRBV4-3 to TRBJ2-3, with 9 positions matching TRBD2. CDR3 size: 19 residues. Trimming at V came to 2 bases and at J to 2 bases, leaving 14 bases not matched to a gene. CDR1 LGHNA and CDR2 YSLEER come from the germline V gene. This CDR3 reads CASSQNARTSALVTDTQYF. DNA of the CDR3: TGCGCCAGCAGCCAAAACGCTAGGACTAGCGCCTTAGTCACAGATACGCAGTATTTT.

The gene calls are TRBV3-1 (or the pseudogene TRBV3-2) and TRBJ2-4; TRBD2 might be the D (6 bases). Germline CDR1 is LGHDT and CDR2 is YNNKEL (reference sequence). CDR3 length: 17 residues. V lost 2 bases to trimming and J lost 1 base, with 15 bases between them. The CDR3 DNA reads as TGTGCCAGCAGCCAATCCCCGTGGGAGGCGGCCAAAAACATTCAGTACTTC. Translation: CASSQSPWEAAKNIQYF.

V and J are TRBV6-5 and TRBJ2-7; possibly TRBD1 for D (5 bases). Deletions cut 0 bases from V and 0 bases from J, with 9 bases between. CDR3 length equals 15 residues. Germline CDR1 and CDR2: MNHEY and SVGAGI. CDR3 coding DNA: TGTGCCAGCAGTTACTCGACAGCGAACTCCTACGAGCAGTACTTC. This sequence encodes CASSYSTANSYEQYF.

The V and J genes are TRBV6-1 and TRBJ1-3; TRBD1 is a possible D gene (5 bases). The germline CDR1 and CDR2 sequences are MNHNS and SASEGT. V lost 2 bases to trimming and J lost 4 bases, with 15 bases between them. This CDR3 contains 16 residues. CDR3 protein: CASSESNRRGGNTIYF. DNA for the CDR3: TGTGCCAGCAGTGAATCGAACAGGCGTGGAGGAAACACCATATATTTT.

The V and J genes are TRBV6-5 and TRBJ2-5; D gene unclear. There are 14 residues in the CDR3. Trimming pared 5 bases from V and 1 base from J, leaving 11 bases between. Germline assignment: CDR1 MNHEY and CDR2 SVGAGI. CDR3 sequence (DNA): TGTGCCAGCAGTATGACATCGCCCCAAGAGACCCAGTACTTC. It codes for CASSMTSPQETQYF.

This clone was recorded only once. This rearrangement joins TRBV5-1 to TRBJ1-1; D ambiguous. The CDR3 covers 14 residues. The V end was cut by 2 bases, the J end by 1 base, with 9 bases between. Germline values: CDR1 SGHRS, CDR2 YFSETQ. CDR3 loop: CASSFSGENTEAFF. In DNA, the CDR3 is TGCGCCAGCAGCTTTTCCGGGGAGAACACTGAAGCTTTCTTT.

The CDR3 bases are TGTGCCAGCAGCTTGGAGGTGGGAGCTGGTGAGCAGTTCTTC. Amino acid sequence: CASSLEVGAGEQFF. V and J are TRBV5-4 and TRBJ2-1, with TRBD2 as a possible D gene (5 bases). Germline CDR1 reads SGHNT; CDR2 reads YYREEE (reference sequence). The CDR3 length is 14 residues. V lost 0 bases to trimming and J lost 9 bases, with 13 bases between them.

V usage is TRBV5-1 and J usage is TRBJ2-1, with 11 bases that match TRBD2. Trimming took 4 bases from V and 3 from J; bases not matched to a gene: 9. Germline CDR1 is SGHRS and CDR2 is YFSETQ. The CDR3 length is 17 residues. The CDR3 reads CASSIGGLAGFYNEQFF. The CDR3 DNA reads as TGCGCCAGCAGCATCGGCGGACTAGCGGGTTTCTACAATGAGCAGTTCTTC.

The chain has TRBV6-2 or TRBV6-3 and TRBJ1-5; D is unresolved. The CDR3 length is 19 residues. Germline CDR1 is MNHEY and CDR2 is SVGEGT. Trimming took 0 bases from V and 0 from J, leaving 18 bases between them. The CDR3, as DNA: TGTGCCAGCAGTTACTCGAACTGGAGGACGGACTATAGCAATCAGCCCCAGCATTTT. Its protein product is CASSYSNWRTDYSNQPQHF.

The gene calls are TRBV9 and TRBJ2-5; 7 bases match TRBD2. Trimming took 0 bases from V and 9 from J; bases not matched to a gene: 14. The germline V gene encodes CDR1 SGDLS and CDR2 YYNGEE. The CDR3 totals 16 residues. CDR3 DNA sequence: TGTGCCAGCAGCGTAGTTGGAGGGGTGGGAGGGGAACCCCAGTACTTC. Amino acids: CASSVVGGVGGEPQYF.

The V and J genes are TRBV7-8 and TRBJ1-1, with 11 bases identical to TRBD1. Germline CDR1 is SGHVS and CDR2 is FQNEAQ. This CDR3 is 20 amino acids long. V lost 2 bases to trimming and J lost 0 bases; unmatched junction nucleotides: 14. Here the CDR3 DNA reads TGTGCCAGCAGCTTAAATTTCGTCGGGACAGGGGGTAAGATGAACACTGAAGCTTTCTTT. It yields the protein CASSLNFVGTGGKMNTEAFF.

The chain carries TRBV18 and TRBJ2-3, with 7 bases that match TRBD1. V lost 5 bases to trimming and J lost 1 base; unmatched junction nucleotides: 0. The CDR3 is made up of 13 amino acids. CDR1 KGHSH and CDR2 LQKENI come from the germline V gene. This CDR3 reads CASSGTGTDTQYF. The CDR3 nucleotides read TGTGCCAGCTCAGGGACAGGCACAGATACGCAGTATTTT.

The chain combines TRBV15 with TRBJ2-1; 8 bases fit TRBD2. With V trimmed by 3 bases and J by 8 bases, 12 bases remained unmatched. In germline, CDR1 is LNHNV, CDR2 YYDKDF (reference sequence). The CDR3 is 16 residues long. The CDR3 here is CATSRRGSGAGDEQFF. CDR3 nucleotides: TGTGCCACCAGCAGGAGGGGTAGCGGGGCCGGAGATGAGCAGTTCTTC. Full variable domain (outside the CDR3, taken from reference TRBV15 and TRBJ2-1): DAMVIQNPRYQVTQFGKPVTLSCSQTLNHNVMYWYQQKSSQAPKLLFHYYDKDFNNEADTPDNFQSRRPNTSFCFLDIRSPGLGDTAMYLCATSRRGSGAGDEQFFGPGTRLTVL.

Of note for this clone: This CDR3 is also generated by other DNA sequences in the sample. This chain links TRBV7-2 with TRBJ1-4, with TRBD1 matching over 7 bases. CDR3 length equals 14 residues. The germline V gene encodes CDR1 SGHTA and CDR2 FQGNSA. Losses at the gene ends were 3 bases for V and 8 bases for J; bases not matched to a gene: 6. The CDR3: CASSFGQGGEKLFF. In nucleotides, the CDR3 is TGTGCCAGCAGCTTTGGCCAGGGGGGAGAAAAACTGTTTTTT.